The sample holds a few counts of the clone carrying this TCR beta chain. Time point specified: pre-sensitization, week 0. The sample's treatment: therapeutic diphenylcyclopropenone sensitization with weekly scalp DPC. This sample stems from a study of human T cells and chemical hapten exposure. Germline V gene sequence: CDR1 SQVTM, CDR2 ANQGSEA. Trimming removed 3 bases from V and 0 bases from J, with 8 bases in between. The CDR3 extends over 13 amino acids. TCRdb used MiXCR to reprocess the RACE reads, holding one entry per CDR3 protein. The sample has approximately 370,000 distinct CDR3 sequences; 4.5% to 7% are singletons.

V usage is TRBV29-1 and J usage is TRBJ1-1; the D is unclear. The clonotype originates from a woman younger than 35 with alopecia areata. Some clones in this sample may be carry-over from other donors' samples. The input for sequencing was whole blood, taken in connection with sensitization to the hapten diphenylcyclopropenone (DPC). The CDR3 sequence is CSVEPYMNTEAFF. For the CDR3, the DNA is TGCAGCGTTGAGCCCTACATGAACACTGAAGCTTTCTTT.